This TCR beta chain is from a study of shared clonotypes between healthy human individuals. With regard to this clone: Its antigen is unknown.

Study outcomes and limitations: Roughly 5% of naive CD4 clonotypes were common to four donors.

This CDR3 contains 16 residues. Germline V gives CDR1 MDHEN, CDR2 SYDVKM. V was cut by 8 bases and J by 1 base, with 19 bases left in between. Genomic DNA (from each subset) was split evenly across several immunoSEQ plates. Produced via immunoSEQ multiplex PCR; TCRdb's table is partial and in-frame only. The table records roughly 1,500,000 clones, approximately 98% of them present only once. The TCR was taken from a man aged 30-40 years in good health. Sequenced input: naive CD4+ T cells sorted from blood. Indicated subset: CD45RA+ positively selected. The V and J genes are TRBV28 and TRBJ2-3; TRBD2 is a possible D gene (7 bases). The DNA of the CDR3 is TGTGCCAGCGGGGGGGCGAGCGGGCCCGGCACAGATACGCAGTATTTT. This translates into CASGGASGPGTDTQYF.